A single sample is the source of the 18 T cell receptor beta chains below, sequenced in a study of cytomegalovirus exposure and HLA in healthy donors. PCR primers comprised 60 Vbeta and 13 Jbeta primers. The table came from immunoSEQ multiplex PCR; TCRdb's copy has only in-frame clones and leaves some out. The data hold about 190,000 clones, with about four fifths observed a single time. Sequenced sample: PBMCs. The source of these receptors is a woman aged 50 to 65 in good health and CMV-seronegative.

In nucleotides, the CDR3 is TGTGCCAGCAGCTTAGGGGTCGCTCGGGTGGAGACCCAGTACTTC. Translated: CASSLGVARVETQYF. This rearrangement joins TRBV7-2 to TRBJ2-5; D ambiguous. V lost 1 base and J 5 bases, leaving 14 bases between the germline ends. Germline V gives CDR1 SGHTA, CDR2 FQGNSA. CDR3 length: 15 amino acids.

The V call is TRBV4-1, the J call TRBJ2-7; tentative D call: TRBD1 (5 bases). The CDR3 spans 13 residues. Germline CDR1 MGHRA, CDR2 YSYEKL. V lost 3 bases and J lost 5, with 11 bases in between. The CDR3 nucleotides read TGCGCCAGCAGCCACCTGTGGGGCCACGAGCAGTACTTC. Protein: CASSHLWGHEQYF.

The chain has TRBV18 and TRBJ1-6, with TRBD1 matching 7 bases. CDR1 KGHSH and CDR2 LQKENI come from the germline V gene. This CDR3 region has 13 residues. V lost 3 bases, J lost 9 bases, and 2 bases stayed unmatched. CDR3: CASSPGQTSPLHF. The CDR3 DNA is TGTGCCAGCTCACCGGGACAGACTTCACCCCTCCACTTT.

This rearrangement joins TRBV5-1 to TRBJ2-5; 9 bases line up with TRBD2. The CDR3 has 15 amino acids. Germline trimming cut 2 bases from V and 5 bases from J; bases unmatched to any gene: 7. Per germline, CDR1 SGHRS and CDR2 YFSETQ. The CDR3 here is CASSFSGGEEETQYF. The CDR3 DNA is TGCGCCAGCAGCTTTAGCGGGGGAGAGGAGGAGACCCAGTACTTC.

This sequence joins TRBV6-5 and TRBJ1-2; TRBD1 agrees at 8 bases. With V trimmed by 7 bases and J by 0 bases, 4 bases remained unmatched. The CDR3 has 14 residues. Germline V CDR1 and CDR2: MNHEY, SVGAGI. Here the CDR3 DNA reads TGTGCCAGCACCCCGACAGGGGCTAACTATGGCTACACCTTC. It yields the protein CASTPTGANYGYTF.

The chain recombines TRBV28 with TRBJ1-4; no definite D call. The CDR3 consists of 12 residues. CDR1 and CDR2 (germline): MDHEN, SYDVKM. Trimming took off 7 bases at V and 3 bases at J, with 6 bases between the two ends. The CDR3 DNA reads TGTGCCAGCAAACAGTCTAATGAAAAACTGTTTTTT. It is translated as CASKQSNEKLFF.

V usage is TRBV5-4 and J usage is TRBJ2-1; 12 nucleotides align to TRBD2. Germline loops: CDR1 SGHNT, CDR2 YYREEE (reference sequence). Trimming took 4 bases from V and 1 from J; bases not matched to a gene: 3. The CDR3 spans 16 residues. In DNA, the CDR3 is TGTGCCAGCAGCCAGGGACTAGCGGGTTCCTACAATGAGCAGTTCTTC. This translates into CASSQGLAGSYNEQFF.

This clone was counted a single time. The chain links TRBV15 to TRBJ2-7, with a possible D match to TRBD2 (5 bases). This CDR3 is built from 13 residues. Germline loops: CDR1 LNHNV, CDR2 YYDKDF (reference sequence). With 0 bases removed from V and 7 bases from J, the gap between germline ends came to 10 bases. This CDR3 is CATSRDFGNEQYF. For the CDR3, the DNA is TGTGCCACCAGCAGAGATTTCGGGAATGAGCAGTACTTC.

The chain employs TRBV10-3 and TRBJ1-4; D call uncertain. This CDR3 is 15 amino acids long. With 11 bases removed from V and 5 bases from J, the gap between germline ends came to 21 bases. Per germline, CDR1 ENHRY and CDR2 SYGVKD. In nucleotides, the CDR3 is TGTGCCCTTCAGAGAGGTAGGATACTAAATGAAAAACTGTTTTTT. Residues: CALQRGRILNEKLFF.

The chain links TRBV10-3 to TRBJ1-1; D is unresolved. The germline CDR1 and CDR2 sequences are ENHRY and SYGVKD. V was clipped by 7 bases and J by 0 bases, with 9 bases between them. The CDR3 loop spans 13 amino acids. The chain's CDR3 is CAITDTVNTEAFF. In DNA, the CDR3 is TGTGCCATCACGGATACAGTGAACACTGAAGCTTTCTTT.

The chain employs TRBV5-4 and TRBJ2-6; D is perhaps TRBD1 (5 bases). Deletions cut 0 bases from V and 4 bases from J, with 8 bases between. Germline CDR1 reads SGHNT; CDR2 reads YYREEE (reference sequence). This CDR3 spans 15 amino acids. The CDR3 spells CASSLVGAGANVLTF. The CDR3 DNA reads TGTGCCAGCAGCTTGGTAGGGGCCGGGGCCAACGTCCTGACTTTC.

The gene calls are TRBV2 and TRBJ1-3; weak D call: TRBD1 (5 bases). Looked up from germline, CDR1 is SNHLY and CDR2 is FYNNEI. The V end lost 7 bases, the J end lost 10 bases, and 14 bases lay between the germline ends. CDR3 length: 12 amino acids. This CDR3 is CASTLGAPTIYF. DNA of the CDR3: TGTGCCAGCACCCTTGGGGCCCCGACCATATATTTT.

This clone has only a few counts. The rearrangement links TRBV6-1 to TRBJ2-7, with 11 bases aligning to TRBD2. After removal of 4 bases from V and 4 bases from J, the junction contained 3 bases not matched to a gene. The CDR3 loop spans 14 amino acids. Germline CDR1 and CDR2: MNHNS and SASEGT. The CDR3 nucleotides read TGTGCCAGCAGTGCCGGGACTAGCGGTTACGAGCAGTACTTC. Amino acids: CASSAGTSGYEQYF.

This clone was found once. V and J are TRBV14 and TRBJ1-2; D not resolved. The CDR3 sequence is 13 residues long. The germline V and J ends were trimmed by 1 base and 4 bases, with 7 bases remaining between them. The germline CDR1 and CDR2 sequences are SGHDN and FVKESK. The CDR3 here is CASSQGETYGYTF. The DNA of the CDR3 is TGTGCCAGCAGCCAAGGGGAGACCTATGGCTACACCTTC.

The J gene is TRBJ1-5, the V gene TRBV7-2; 7 bases are a match to TRBD1. The CDR3 is 15 residues long. The V gene's germline CDR1 is SGHTA and CDR2 FQGNSA. Trimming at V came to 3 bases and at J to 6 bases, leaving 8 bases not matched to a gene. CDR3 sequence reads: CASSLKQGPFQPQHF. In DNA form, the CDR3 reads TGTGCCAGCAGCTTGAAACAGGGGCCGTTTCAGCCCCAGCATTTT.

The rearrangement uses TRBV7-2 and TRBJ2-5; D is possibly TRBD2 (7 bases). V was trimmed by 4 bases and J by 5 bases, leaving 14 bases between them. There are 14 residues in the CDR3. Germline V gene data show CDR1 as SGHTA and CDR2 as FQGNSA. The CDR3 here is CASSWGGQGETQYF. In DNA form, the CDR3 reads TGTGCCAGCAGCTGGGGGGGACAAGGGGAGACCCAGTACTTC.

The chain couples TRBV9 to TRBJ2-5, with 12 bases aligning to TRBD2. The better agreement between TRBJ2-7 and the DNA end casts doubt on the J call. Germline CDR1 is SGDLS and CDR2 is YYNGEE. The CDR3 extends over 15 amino acids. CDR3 nucleotides: TGTGCCAGCAGCGTCTCTAGCGGGAGGGCCTACGAGCAGTACTTC. It specifies CASSVSSGRAYEQYF.

J is TRBJ1-2 and V is TRBV2, with 7 nucleotides matching TRBD1. V lost 7 bases, J lost 0 bases, and 8 bases stayed unmatched. Looked up from germline, CDR1 is SNHLY and CDR2 is FYNNEI. The CDR3 loop spans 15 amino acids. DNA of the CDR3: TGTGCCAGCACCGAGGGGGACAGAGCTAACTATGGCTACACCTTC. It specifies CASTEGDRANYGYTF.